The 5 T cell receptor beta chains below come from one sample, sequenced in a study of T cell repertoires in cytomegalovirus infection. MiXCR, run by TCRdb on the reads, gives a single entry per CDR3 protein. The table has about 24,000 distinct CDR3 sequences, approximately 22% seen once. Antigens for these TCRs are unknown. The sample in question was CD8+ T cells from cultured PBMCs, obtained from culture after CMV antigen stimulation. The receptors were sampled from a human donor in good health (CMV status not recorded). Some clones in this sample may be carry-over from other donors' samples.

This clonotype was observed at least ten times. CDR3 in DNA: TGTGCCAGCAGCTTCGGACAGATATTTAATGAAAAACTGTTTTTT. Its protein is CASSFGQIFNEKLFF. This chain links TRBV7-9 with TRBJ1-4; D is possibly TRBD1 (6 bases). From germline, CDR1 is SEHNR and CDR2 FQNEAQ (reference sequence). The CDR3 runs 15 residues. V gave up 3 bases and J gave up 4 bases, with 12 bases separating them.

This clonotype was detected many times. CDR3 amino acids: CASARPTDTQYF. The CDR3 DNA is TGTGCCAGCGCCAGGCCCACAGATACGCAGTATTTT. The V and J genes are TRBV7-2 and TRBJ2-3; D not resolved. The CDR3 sequence is 12 residues long. V shed 8 bases and J shed 2 bases, with 8 bases lying between them. Germline-derived CDR1 and CDR2 are SGHTA and FQGNSA.

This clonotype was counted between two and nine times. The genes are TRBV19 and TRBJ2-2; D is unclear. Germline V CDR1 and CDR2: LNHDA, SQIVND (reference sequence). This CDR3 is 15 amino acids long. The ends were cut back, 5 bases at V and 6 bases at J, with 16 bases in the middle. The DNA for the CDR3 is TGTGCCAGTAGTCTCCCCCCCCCGCTGGCCGGGGAGCTGTTTTTT. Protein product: CASSLPPPLAGELFF.

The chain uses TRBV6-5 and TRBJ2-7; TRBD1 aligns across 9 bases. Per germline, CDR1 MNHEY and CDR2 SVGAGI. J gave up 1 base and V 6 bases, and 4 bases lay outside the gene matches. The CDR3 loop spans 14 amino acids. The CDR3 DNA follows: TGTGCCAGCAGCCGACAGGGGGGATCCTACGAGCAGTACTTC. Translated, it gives CASSRQGGSYEQYF.

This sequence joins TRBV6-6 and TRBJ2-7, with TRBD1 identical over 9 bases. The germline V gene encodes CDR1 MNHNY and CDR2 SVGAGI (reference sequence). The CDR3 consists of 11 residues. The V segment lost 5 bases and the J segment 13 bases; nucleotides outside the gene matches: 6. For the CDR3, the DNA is TGTGCCAGCAGTCCGGACAGGGGATTATACTTC. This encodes CASSPDRGLYF.